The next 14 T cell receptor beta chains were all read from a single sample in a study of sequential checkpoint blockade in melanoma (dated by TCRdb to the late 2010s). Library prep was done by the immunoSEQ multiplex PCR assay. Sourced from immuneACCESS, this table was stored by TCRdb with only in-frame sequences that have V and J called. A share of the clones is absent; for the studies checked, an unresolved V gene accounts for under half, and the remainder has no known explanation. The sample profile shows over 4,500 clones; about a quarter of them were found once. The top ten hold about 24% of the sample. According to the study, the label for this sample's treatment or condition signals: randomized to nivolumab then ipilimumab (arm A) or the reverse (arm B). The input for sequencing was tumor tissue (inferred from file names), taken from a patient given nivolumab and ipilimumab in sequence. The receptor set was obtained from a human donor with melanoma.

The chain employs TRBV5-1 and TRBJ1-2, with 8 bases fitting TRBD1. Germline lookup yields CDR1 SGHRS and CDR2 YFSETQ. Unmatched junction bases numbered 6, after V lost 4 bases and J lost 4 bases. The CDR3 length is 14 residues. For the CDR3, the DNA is TGCGCCAGCAGCCCAGGACAGGGATCCTATGGCTACACCTTC. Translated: CASSPGQGSYGYTF.

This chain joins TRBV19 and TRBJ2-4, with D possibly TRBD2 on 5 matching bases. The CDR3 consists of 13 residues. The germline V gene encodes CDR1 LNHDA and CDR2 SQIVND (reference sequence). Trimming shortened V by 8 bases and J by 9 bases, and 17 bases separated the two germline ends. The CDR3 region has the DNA TGTGCCAGTCAACCGGGATCCTCCGGCATTCAGTACTTC. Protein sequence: CASQPGSSGIQYF.

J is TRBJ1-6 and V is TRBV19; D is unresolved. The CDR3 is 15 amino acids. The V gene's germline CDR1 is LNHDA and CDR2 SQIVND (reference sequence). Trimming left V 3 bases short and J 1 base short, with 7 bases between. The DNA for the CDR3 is TGTGCCAGTAGTATCAGCAATTCCTATAATTCACCCCTCCACTTT. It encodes CASSISNSYNSPLHF.

CDR3 coding DNA: TGTGCCAGCAGCCAGCAGGGATCCTCTGGAAACACCATATATTTT. Translating gives CASSQQGSSGNTIYF. The chain recombines TRBV14 with TRBJ1-3; a weak D match, TRBD1 (5 bases). The germline V gene has CDR1 SGHDN and CDR2 FVKESK. The CDR3 covers 15 residues. V was trimmed by 3 bases and J by 0 bases, leaving 9 bases between them.

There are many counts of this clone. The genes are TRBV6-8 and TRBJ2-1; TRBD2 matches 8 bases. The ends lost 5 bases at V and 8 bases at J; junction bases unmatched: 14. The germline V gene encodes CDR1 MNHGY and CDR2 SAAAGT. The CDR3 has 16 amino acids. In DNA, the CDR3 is TGTGCCAGCAGTGTCAGCGCGGGGGGCAGTGGGGATGAGCAGTTCTTC. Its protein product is CASSVSAGGSGDEQFF.

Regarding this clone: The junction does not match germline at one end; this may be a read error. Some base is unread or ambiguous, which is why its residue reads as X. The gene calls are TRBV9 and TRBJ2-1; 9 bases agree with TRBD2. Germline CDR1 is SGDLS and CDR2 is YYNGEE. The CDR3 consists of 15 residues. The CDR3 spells CARSSTXGGAGEQFF. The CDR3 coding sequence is TGTGCCCGCAGCTCGACTMGCGGGGGGGCGGGTGAGCAGTTCTTC.

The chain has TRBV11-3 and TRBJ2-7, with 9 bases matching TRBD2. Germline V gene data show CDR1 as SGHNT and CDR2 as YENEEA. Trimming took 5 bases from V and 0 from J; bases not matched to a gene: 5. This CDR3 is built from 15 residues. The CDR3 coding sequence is TGTGCCAGCAGCATCTCTAGCGGGATCTCCTACGAGCAGTACTTC. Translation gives CASSISSGISYEQYF.

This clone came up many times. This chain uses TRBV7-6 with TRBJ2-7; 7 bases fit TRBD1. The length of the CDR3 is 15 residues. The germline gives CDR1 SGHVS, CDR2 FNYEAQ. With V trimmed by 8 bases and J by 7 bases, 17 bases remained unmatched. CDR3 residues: CASGGSGTARMEQYF. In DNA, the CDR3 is TGTGCCAGCGGCGGTTCGGGGACAGCCCGGATGGAGCAGTACTTC.

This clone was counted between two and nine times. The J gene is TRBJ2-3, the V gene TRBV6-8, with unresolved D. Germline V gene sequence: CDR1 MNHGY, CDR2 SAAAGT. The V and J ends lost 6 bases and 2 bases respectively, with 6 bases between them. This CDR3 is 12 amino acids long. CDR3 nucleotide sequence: TGTGCCAGCAGCGCATACACAGATACGCAGTATTTT. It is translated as CASSAYTDTQYF.

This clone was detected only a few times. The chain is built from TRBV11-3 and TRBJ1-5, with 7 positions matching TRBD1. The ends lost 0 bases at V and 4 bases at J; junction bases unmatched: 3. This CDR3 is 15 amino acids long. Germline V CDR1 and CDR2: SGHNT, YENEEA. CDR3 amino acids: CASSLERGLNQPQHF. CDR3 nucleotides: TGTGCCAGCAGCTTAGAGAGGGGGCTGAATCAGCCCCAGCATTTT.

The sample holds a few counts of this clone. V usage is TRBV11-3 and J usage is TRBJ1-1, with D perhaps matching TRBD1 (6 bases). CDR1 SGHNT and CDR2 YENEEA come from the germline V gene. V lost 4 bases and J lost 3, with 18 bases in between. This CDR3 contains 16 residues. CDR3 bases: TGTGCCAGCAGCTCCCGGGACACCCCTGGATACACTGAAGCTTTCTTT. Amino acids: CASSSRDTPGYTEAFF. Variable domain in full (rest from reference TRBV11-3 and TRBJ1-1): EAGVVQSPRYKIIEKKQPVAFWCNPISGHNTLYWYLQNLGQGPELLIRYENEEAVDDSQLPKDRFSAERLKGVDSTLKIQPAELGDSAVYLCASSSRDTPGYTEAFFGQGTRLTVV.

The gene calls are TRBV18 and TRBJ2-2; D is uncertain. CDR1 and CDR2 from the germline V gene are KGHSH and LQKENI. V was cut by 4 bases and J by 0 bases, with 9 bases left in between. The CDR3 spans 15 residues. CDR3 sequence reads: CASSRDFTNTGELFF. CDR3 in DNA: TGTGCCAGCTCACGTGACTTCACGAACACCGGGGAGCTGTTTTTT.

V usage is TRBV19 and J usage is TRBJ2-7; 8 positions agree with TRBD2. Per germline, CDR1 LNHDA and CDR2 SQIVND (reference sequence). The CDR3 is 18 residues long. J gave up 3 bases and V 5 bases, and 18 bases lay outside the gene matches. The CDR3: CASSPSYLPTGTSYEQYF. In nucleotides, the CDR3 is TGTGCCAGTAGTCCCAGCTATTTACCCACCGGGACTAGCTACGAGCAGTACTTC.

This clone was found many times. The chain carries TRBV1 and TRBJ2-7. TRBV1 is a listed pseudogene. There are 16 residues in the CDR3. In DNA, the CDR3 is TGCGCCAGCAGCCTCGAATCGACCACGGCCAGCTACGAGCAGTACTTC. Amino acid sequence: CASSLESTTASYEQYF.